This T cell receptor beta chain comes out of a study of T cell changes during pregnancy in multiple sclerosis. Clones were read by immunoSEQ multiplex PCR, and TCRdb kept only the in-frame ones, dropping some. The sample records tens of thousands of clones, around 90% being singletons. CDR1 is MNHNY, CDR2 SVGAGI, per germline (reference sequence). CDR3 length: 14 amino acids. Notes on this clone: One end of the junction varies from germline; a read error may be responsible. The identical CDR3 is also encoded by other nucleotide sequences in the sample.

The receptor was derived from a female donor in good health, enrolled as a control in a pregnancy study. The sample here was peripheral blood, taken in the first trimester of pregnancy. The rearrangement joins TRBV6-6 to TRBJ1-3; tentative D call: TRBD1 (6 bases). DNA of the CDR3: TGTGCCAGTAGTTCACAGGGAGCTGGAAACACCATATATTTT. Its translation: CASSSQGAGNTIYF.